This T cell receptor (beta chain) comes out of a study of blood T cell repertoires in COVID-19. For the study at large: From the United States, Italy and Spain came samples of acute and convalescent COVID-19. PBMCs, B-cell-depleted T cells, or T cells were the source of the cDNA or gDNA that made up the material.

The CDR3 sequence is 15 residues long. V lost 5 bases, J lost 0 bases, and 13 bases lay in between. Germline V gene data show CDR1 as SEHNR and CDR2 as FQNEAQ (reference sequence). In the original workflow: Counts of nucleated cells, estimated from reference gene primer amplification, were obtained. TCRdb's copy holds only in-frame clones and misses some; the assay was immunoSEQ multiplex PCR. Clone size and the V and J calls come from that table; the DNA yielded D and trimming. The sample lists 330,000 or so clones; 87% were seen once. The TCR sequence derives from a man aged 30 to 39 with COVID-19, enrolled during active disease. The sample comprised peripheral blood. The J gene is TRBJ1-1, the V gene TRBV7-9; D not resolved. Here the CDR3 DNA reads TGTGCCAGCAGCCGCGGGAGAGGAATGAACACTGAAGCTTTCTTT. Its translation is CASSRGRGMNTEAFF. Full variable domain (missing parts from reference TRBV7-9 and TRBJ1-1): DTGVSQNPRHKITKRGQNVTFRCDPISEHNRLYWYRQTLGQGPEFLTYFQNEAQLEKSRLLSDRFSAERPKGSFSTLEIQRTEQGDSAMYLCASSRGRGMNTEAFFGQGTRLTVV.